The present T cell receptor beta chain was sequenced within a study of CD8 T cells in ankylosing spondylitis. The study, taken as a whole, reports: Disease-associated clones were CD8+ and fairly uncommon in peripheral blood. There was reportedly significant enrichment of clones that were disease-linked in matched ankylosing spondylitis synovial fluid. It appeared that ankylosing spondylitis blood was characterized by a TCR beta motif of fewer than 10 highly homologous variants.

Molecular-barcoded quantitative 5'-RACE produced these TCR beta libraries. TCRdb re-called the 5' RACE reads with MiXCR, one entry per CDR3 protein. The table records just over 300,000 distinct CDR3 sequences, roughly 20% of them present only once. Worth noting for this clonotype: The antigen is unknown.

The CDR3 loop spans 18 amino acids. Germline CDR1 and CDR2: SGHRS and YFSETQ. With V trimmed by 0 bases and J by 5 bases, 9 bases remained unmatched. The sequenced sample consisted of blood, either unsorted or a sorted T cell fraction (not recorded which). V and J are TRBV5-1 and TRBJ2-5; 14 positions match TRBD2. The receptor's source is a female donor with ankylosing spondylitis or in good health (not recorded which). CDR3 sequence (DNA): TGCGCCAGCAGCTTGGGACCCCTGGGACTAGCGGGAGCGGAGACCCAGTACTTC. Its protein is CASSLGPLGLAGAETQYF.